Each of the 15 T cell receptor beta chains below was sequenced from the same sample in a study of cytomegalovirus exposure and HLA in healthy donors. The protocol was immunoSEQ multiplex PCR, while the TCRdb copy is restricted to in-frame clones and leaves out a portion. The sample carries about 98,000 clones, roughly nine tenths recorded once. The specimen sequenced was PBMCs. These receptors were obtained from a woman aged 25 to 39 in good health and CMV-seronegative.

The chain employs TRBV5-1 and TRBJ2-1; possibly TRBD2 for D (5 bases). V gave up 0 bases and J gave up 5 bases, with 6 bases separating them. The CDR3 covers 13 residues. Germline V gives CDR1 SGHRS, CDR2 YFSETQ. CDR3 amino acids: CASSLATNNEQFF. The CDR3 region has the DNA TGCGCCAGCAGCTTGGCGACTAACAATGAGCAGTTCTTC.

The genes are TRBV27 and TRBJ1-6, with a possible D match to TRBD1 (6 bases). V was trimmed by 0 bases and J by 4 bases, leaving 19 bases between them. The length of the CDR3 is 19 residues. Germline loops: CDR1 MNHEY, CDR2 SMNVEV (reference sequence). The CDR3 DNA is TGTGCCAGCAGTTTATCGAGGAGCAGGGGATACGTATATAATTCACCCCTCCACTTT. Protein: CASSLSRSRGYVYNSPLHF.

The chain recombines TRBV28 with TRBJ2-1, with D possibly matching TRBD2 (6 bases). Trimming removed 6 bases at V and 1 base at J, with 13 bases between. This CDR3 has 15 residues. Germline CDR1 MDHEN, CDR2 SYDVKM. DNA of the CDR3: TGTGCCAGCAGGGCCGGGGGTAGGTCCTACAATGAGCAGTTCTTC. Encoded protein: CASRAGGRSYNEQFF.

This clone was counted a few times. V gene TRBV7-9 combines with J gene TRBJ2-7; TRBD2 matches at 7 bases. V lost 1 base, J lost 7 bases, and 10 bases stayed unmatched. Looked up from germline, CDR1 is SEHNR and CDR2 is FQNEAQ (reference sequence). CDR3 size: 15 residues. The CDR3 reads CASSLGRPREGEQYF. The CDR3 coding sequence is TGTGCCAGCAGCTTAGGTCGGCCCAGGGAGGGGGAGCAGTACTTC.

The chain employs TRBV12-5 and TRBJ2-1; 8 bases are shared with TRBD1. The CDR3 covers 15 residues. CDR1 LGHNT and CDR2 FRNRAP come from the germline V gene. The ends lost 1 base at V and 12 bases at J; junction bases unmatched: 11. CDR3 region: CASGLGTGSSPRQFF. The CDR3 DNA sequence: TGTGCTAGTGGTTTGGGGACAGGGTCGTCCCCACGGCAGTTCTTC.

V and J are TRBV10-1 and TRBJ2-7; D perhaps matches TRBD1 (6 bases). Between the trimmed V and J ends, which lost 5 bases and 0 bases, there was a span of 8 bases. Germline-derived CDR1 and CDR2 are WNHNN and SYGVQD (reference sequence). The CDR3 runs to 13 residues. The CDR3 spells CASSTGSSYEQYF. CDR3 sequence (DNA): TGCGCCAGCAGTACAGGGAGCTCCTACGAGCAGTACTTC.

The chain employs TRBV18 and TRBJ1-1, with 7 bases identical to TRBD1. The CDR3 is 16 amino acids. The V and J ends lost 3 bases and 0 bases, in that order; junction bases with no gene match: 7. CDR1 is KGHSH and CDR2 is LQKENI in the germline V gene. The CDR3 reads CASSPLSTGLNTEAFF. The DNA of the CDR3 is TGTGCCAGCTCACCCCTCTCGACAGGGCTGAACACTGAAGCTTTCTTT.

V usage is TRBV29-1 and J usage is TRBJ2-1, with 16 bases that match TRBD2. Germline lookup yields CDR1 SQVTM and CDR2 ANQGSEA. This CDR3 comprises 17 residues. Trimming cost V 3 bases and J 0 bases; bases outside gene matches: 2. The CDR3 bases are TGCAGCGTTGAGGGACTAGCGGGAGGGAGCTCCTACAATGAGCAGTTCTTC. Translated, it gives CSVEGLAGGSSYNEQFF.

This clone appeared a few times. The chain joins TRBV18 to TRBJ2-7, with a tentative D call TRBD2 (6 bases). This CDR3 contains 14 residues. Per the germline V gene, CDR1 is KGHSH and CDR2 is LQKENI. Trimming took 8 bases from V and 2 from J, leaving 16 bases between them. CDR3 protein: CASTQPGLPYEQYF. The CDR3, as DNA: TGTGCCAGCACCCAACCGGGACTTCCCTACGAGCAGTACTTC.

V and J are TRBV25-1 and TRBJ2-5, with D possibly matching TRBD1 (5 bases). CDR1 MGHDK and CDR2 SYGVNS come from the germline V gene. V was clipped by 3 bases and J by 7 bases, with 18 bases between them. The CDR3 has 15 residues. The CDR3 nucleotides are TGTGCCAGCAGTGACCCGTCTACAGGACGGGTGACCCAGTACTTC. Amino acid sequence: CASSDPSTGRVTQYF.

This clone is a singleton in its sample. CDR3: CASSRGQGGYAYGYTF. Written as DNA, the CDR3 is TGCGCCAGCAGCAGGGGACAGGGCGGATATGCCTATGGCTACACCTTC. The chain couples TRBV5-1 to TRBJ1-2, with TRBD1 matching 9 bases. Trimming cost V 4 bases and J 4 bases; bases outside gene matches: 11. The CDR3 spans 16 residues. CDR1 is SGHRS and CDR2 is YFSETQ in the germline V gene.

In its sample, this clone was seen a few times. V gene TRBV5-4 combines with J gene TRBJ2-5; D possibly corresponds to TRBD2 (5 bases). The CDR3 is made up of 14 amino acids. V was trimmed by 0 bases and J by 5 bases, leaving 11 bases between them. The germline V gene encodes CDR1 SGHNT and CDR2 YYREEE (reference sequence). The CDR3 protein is CASSLGARVETQYF. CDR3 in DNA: TGTGCCAGCAGCTTGGGAGCGCGGGTGGAGACCCAGTACTTC.

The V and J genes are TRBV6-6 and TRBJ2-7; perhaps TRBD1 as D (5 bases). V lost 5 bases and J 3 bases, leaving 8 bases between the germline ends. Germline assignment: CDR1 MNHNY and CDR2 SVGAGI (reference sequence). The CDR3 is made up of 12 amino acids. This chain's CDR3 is CASSRQGYEQYF. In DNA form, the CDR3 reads TGTGCCAGCAGTCGTCAGGGCTACGAGCAGTACTTC.

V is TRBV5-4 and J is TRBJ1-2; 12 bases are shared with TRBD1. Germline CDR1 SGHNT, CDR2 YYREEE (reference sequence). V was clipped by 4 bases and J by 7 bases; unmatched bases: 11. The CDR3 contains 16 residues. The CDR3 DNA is TGTGCCAGCAGCCCCAACACGGGACAGGGGGCGAGTGGCTACACCTTC. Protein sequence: CASSPNTGQGASGYTF.

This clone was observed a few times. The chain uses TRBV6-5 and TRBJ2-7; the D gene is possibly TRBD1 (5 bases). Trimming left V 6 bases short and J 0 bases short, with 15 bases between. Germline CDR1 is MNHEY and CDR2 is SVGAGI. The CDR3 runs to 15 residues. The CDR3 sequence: CASRQQAKHSYEQYF. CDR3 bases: TGTGCCAGCAGACAACAGGCCAAGCACTCCTACGAGCAGTACTTC.